The 17 T cell receptor beta chains below all came from one sample that was sequenced in a study of T cells expressing NK-cell markers. From the 5' RACE reads, TCRdb lists one entry per CDR3 protein and no DNA. The sample shows 400,000 to 500,000 distinct CDR3 sequences, and approximately 6.8% sits with its ten largest clones. Specimen: blood T cells: a sorted CD56 or NKG2C T cell subset, CD4+ or CD8+ T cells, or bulk PBMC T cells (not recorded which). The receptors stem from a woman between 18 and 70 years old in good health.

The chain carries TRBV20-1 and TRBJ2-2; TCRdb's D gene call, TRBD1, goes unchecked for lack of DNA. The germline V gene encodes CDR1 DFQATT and CDR2 SNEGSKA (reference sequence). This CDR3 comprises 15 residues. CDR3: CSATPGGYGTGELFF.

The chain combines TRBV27 with TRBJ2-2. This CDR3 has 18 amino acids. Germline assignment: CDR1 MNHEY and CDR2 SMNVEV (reference sequence). CDR3 sequence reads: CASSLSVGMAGNTGELFF.

The chain couples TRBV6-4 to TRBJ2-3. The CDR3 is 14 amino acids. The germline CDR1 and CDR2 sequences are MRHNA and SNTAGT. The CDR3 is CASSRTATTDTQYF.

CDR3 protein: CASSSGTGGALSYF. The rearrangement uses TRBV28 and TRBJ2-7; TCRdb calls TRBD1, which cannot be checked without DNA. Per germline, CDR1 MDHEN and CDR2 SYDVKM. The CDR3 runs 14 residues.

V gene TRBV10-3 combines with J gene TRBJ1-1. The V gene's germline CDR1 is ENHRY and CDR2 SYGVKD. This CDR3 has 16 amino acids. CDR3: CAIKPDLTFMNTEAFF.

The chain links TRBV10-3 to TRBJ1-2; as DNA is missing, the TRBD1 call by TCRdb cannot be tested. The CDR3 consists of 14 residues. From germline, CDR1 is ENHRY and CDR2 SYGVKD. CDR3 sequence reads: CAIRPTGDNYGYTF.

CDR3 sequence: CSVPLSGELFF. The chain links TRBV29-1 to TRBJ2-2. The CDR3 length is 11 residues. CDR1 and CDR2 (germline): SQVTM, ANQGSEA.

The chain uses TRBV12-3 or TRBV12-4 and TRBJ2-1; TCRdb names TRBD2, which stays unverified in the absence of DNA. The CDR3 length is 17 residues. The chain's CDR3 is CASSSRGGGRLNNEQFF.

The V and J genes are TRBV2 and TRBJ2-7. Germline CDR1 reads SNHLY; CDR2 reads FYNNEI. The CDR3 is 12 amino acids. CDR3 in amino acids: CASSDEPQEQYF.

The gene calls are TRBV20-1 and TRBJ2-1; TCRdb picks TRBD2, but there is no DNA to check that call. CDR3 length: 12 residues. Germline CDR1 reads DFQATT; CDR2 reads SNEGSKA (reference sequence). CDR3 sequence reads: CSASLRAPGQFF.

The chain has TRBV6-2 or TRBV6-3 and TRBJ2-5; TCRdb calls TRBD2, which cannot be checked without DNA. The CDR3 length is 16 residues. Germline-derived CDR1 and CDR2 are MNHEY and SVGEGT. CDR3 residues: CASSRTSGREEETQYF.

J is TRBJ1-3 and V is TRBV7-9; as DNA is missing, the TRBD1 call by TCRdb cannot be tested. There are 15 residues in the CDR3. Germline V gene data show CDR1 as SEHNR and CDR2 as FQNEAQ (reference sequence). CDR3 loop: CASSDRTGAGNTIYF. The variable domain in full, with the rest retrieved from reference TRBV7-9 and TRBJ1-3, is DTGVSQNPRHKITKRGQNVTFRCDPISEHNRLYWYRQTLGQGPEFLTYFQNEAQLEKSRLLSDRFSAERPKGSFSTLEIQRTEQGDSAMYLCASSDRTGAGNTIYFGEGSWLTVV.

The rearrangement joins TRBV5-1 to TRBJ2-3; the TCRdb D gene call, TRBD1, has no DNA to confirm it. CDR3 length equals 17 residues. Germline CDR1 is SGHRS and CDR2 is YFSETQ. CDR3 region: CASSFRRTGGNTDTQYF.

The chain is built from TRBV4-3 and TRBJ2-5; there is no DNA to check the TCRdb D call of TRBD1. Germline CDR1 is LGHNA and CDR2 is YSLEER. This CDR3 has 17 amino acids. The CDR3: CASSYLRDRGFKETQYF.

This chain connects TRBV5-6 to TRBJ1-4; with no DNA, the TCRdb D assignment of TRBD1 cannot be verified. Germline CDR1 and CDR2: SGHDT and YYEEEE. The CDR3 is 14 residues long. The CDR3 is CASSRDRRNEKLFF.

The chain recombines TRBV5-5 with TRBJ2-3; TCRdb returns TRBD1, unconfirmable since there is no DNA. Germline V gene data show CDR1 as SGHKS and CDR2 as YYEKEE (reference sequence). The CDR3 consists of 16 residues. CDR3 sequence reads: CASSSPGGSSTDTQYF. Supplemented by reference TRBV5-5 and TRBJ2-3, the full variable domain reads DAGVTQSPTHLIKTRGQQVTLRCSPISGHKSVSWYQQVLGQGPQFIFQYYEKEERGRGNFPDRFSARQFPNYSSELNVNALLLGDSALYLCASSSPGGSSTDTQYFGPGTRLTVL.

The chain recombines TRBV7-2 with TRBJ2-3. The CDR3 is 14 residues long. Per the germline V gene, CDR1 is SGHTA and CDR2 is FQGNSA. CDR3 sequence reads: CASSATHSTDTQYF.